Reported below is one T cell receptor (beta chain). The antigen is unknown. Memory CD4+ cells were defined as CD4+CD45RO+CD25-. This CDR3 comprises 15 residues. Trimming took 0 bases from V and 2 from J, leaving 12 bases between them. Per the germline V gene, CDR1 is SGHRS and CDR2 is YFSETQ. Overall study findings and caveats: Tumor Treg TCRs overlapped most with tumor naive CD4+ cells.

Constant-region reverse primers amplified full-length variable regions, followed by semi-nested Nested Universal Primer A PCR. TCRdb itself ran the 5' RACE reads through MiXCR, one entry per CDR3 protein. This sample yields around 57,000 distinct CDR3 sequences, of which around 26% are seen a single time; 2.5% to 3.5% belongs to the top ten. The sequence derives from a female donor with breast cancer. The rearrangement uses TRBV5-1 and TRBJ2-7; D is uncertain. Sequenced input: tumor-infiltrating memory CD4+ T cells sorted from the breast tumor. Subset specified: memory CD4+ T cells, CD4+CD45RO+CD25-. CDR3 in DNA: TGCGCCAGCAGCTTGGGGGTCGAATCTACCTACGAGCAGTACTTC. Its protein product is CASSLGVESTYEQYF.